Given below is one TCR beta chain in context. Its antigen is not known. The authors ran a second PCR of about 7 to 11 cycles using a sample-barcoded 5' primer and a J-beta primer mix. A single record per CDR3 protein comes from TCRdb applying MiXCR to the 5' RACE reads. The profile shows a few hundred thousand distinct CDR3 sequences, 25% to 30% of them singletons. Deletions cut 5 bases from V and 2 bases from J, with 9 bases between. CDR3 size: 13 residues. Per germline, CDR1 SGHVS and CDR2 FNYEAQ. The data were obtained in a study of blood T cells in healthy people across ages. Study overall: Template switching captured about one barcoded beta molecule per two T cells.

Study-level points and caveats: Diversity of TCR beta correlated strongly with naive T cell percentage. Per million T cells, TCR beta diversity dropped about linearly as age rose.

The sequence derives from a woman in her seventies in good health. The rearrangement joins TRBV7-6 to TRBJ2-5; D unresolved. Sample: blood. The CDR3 region is CASSVDVQETQYF. CDR3 DNA: TGTGCCAGCAGCGTTGACGTTCAAGAGACCCAGTACTTC.